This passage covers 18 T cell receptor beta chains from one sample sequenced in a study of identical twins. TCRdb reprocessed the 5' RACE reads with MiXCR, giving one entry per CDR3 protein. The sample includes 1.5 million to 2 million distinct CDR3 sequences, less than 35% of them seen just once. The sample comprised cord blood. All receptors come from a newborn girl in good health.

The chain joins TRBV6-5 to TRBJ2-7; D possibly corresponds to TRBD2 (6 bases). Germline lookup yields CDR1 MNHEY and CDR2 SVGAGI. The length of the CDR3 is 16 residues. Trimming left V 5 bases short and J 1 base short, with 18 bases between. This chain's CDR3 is CASSHNRDSRSYEQYF. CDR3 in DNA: TGTGCCAGCAGTCACAACCGGGACTCCCGATCCTACGAGCAGTACTTC.

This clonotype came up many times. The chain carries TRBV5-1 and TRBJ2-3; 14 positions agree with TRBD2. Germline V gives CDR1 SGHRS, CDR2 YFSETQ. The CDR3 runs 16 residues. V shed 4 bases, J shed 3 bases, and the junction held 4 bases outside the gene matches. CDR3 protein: CASSARLAGGTDTQYF. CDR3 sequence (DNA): TGCGCCAGCAGCGCTAGACTAGCGGGAGGGACAGATACGCAGTATTTT.

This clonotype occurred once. CDR3 sequence reads: CASSLGSSGKSTDTQYF. DNA for the CDR3: TGCGCCAGCAGCTTGGGATCTAGCGGGAAGAGCACAGATACGCAGTATTTT. The chain carries TRBV5-1 and TRBJ2-3; 9 nucleotides agree with TRBD2. In germline, CDR1 is SGHRS, CDR2 YFSETQ. V was pared by 0 bases and J by 0 bases, with 5 bases of the junction left unmatched. There are 17 residues in the CDR3.

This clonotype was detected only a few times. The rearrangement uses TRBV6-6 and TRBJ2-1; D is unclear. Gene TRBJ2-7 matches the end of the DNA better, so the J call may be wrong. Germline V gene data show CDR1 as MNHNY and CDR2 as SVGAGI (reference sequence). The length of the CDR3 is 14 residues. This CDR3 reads CASSYFASNNEQYF. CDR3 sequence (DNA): TGTGCCAGCAGTTACTTCGCTTCTAACAATGAGCAGTACTTC.

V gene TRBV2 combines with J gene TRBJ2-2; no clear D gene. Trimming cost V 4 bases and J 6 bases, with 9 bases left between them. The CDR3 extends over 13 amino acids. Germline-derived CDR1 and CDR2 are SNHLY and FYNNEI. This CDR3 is CASSATASGELFF. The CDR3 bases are TGTGCCAGCAGTGCAACAGCTTCCGGGGAGCTGTTTTTT.

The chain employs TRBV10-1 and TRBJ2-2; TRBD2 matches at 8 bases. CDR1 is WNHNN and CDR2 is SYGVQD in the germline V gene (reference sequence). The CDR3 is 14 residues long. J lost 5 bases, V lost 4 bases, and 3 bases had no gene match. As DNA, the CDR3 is TGCGCCAGCAGTGCGGGGGGGAGGACCGGGGAGCTGTTTTTT. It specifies CASSAGGRTGELFF.

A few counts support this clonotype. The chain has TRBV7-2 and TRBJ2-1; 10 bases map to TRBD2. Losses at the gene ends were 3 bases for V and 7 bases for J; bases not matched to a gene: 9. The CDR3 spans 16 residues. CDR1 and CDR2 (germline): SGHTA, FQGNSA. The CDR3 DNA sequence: TGTGCCAGCAGCTTGCTACTAGCGGGATCTGGGAATGAGCAGTTCTTC. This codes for CASSLLLAGSGNEQFF.

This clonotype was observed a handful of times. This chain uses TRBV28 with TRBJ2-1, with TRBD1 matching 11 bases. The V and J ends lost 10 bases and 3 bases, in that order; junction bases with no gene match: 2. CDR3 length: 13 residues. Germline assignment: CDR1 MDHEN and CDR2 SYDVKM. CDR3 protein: CATGTGGYNEQFF. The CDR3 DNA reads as TGTGCCACCGGGACAGGGGGCTACAATGAGCAGTTCTTC.

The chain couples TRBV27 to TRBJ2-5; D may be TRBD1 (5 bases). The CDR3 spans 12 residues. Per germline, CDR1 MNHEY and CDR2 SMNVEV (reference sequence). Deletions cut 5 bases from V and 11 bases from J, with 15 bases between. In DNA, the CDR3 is TGTGCCAGCAGTAACGGACAAGGGCTACAGTACTTC. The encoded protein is CASSNGQGLQYF.

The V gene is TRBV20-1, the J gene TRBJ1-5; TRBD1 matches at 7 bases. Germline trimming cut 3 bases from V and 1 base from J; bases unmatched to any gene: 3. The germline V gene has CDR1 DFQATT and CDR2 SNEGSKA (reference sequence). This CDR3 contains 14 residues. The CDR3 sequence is CSASLGQSNQPQHF. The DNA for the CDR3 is TGCAGTGCTAGTTTGGGACAGAGCAATCAGCCCCAGCATTTT.

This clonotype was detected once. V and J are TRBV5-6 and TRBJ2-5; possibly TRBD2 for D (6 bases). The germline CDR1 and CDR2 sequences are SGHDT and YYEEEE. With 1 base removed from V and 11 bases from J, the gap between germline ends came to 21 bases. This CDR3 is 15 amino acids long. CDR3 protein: CASSLLWRGLNEQYF. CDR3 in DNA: TGTGCCAGCAGCTTGTTGTGGCGGGGTCTGAATGAGCAGTACTTC.

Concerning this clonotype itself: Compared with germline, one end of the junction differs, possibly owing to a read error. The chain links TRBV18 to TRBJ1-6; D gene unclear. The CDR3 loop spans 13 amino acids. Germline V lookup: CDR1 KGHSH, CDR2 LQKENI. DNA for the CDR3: TGTGCCAGCTCATTCCGGACGGATTCAACCCTCCACTTT. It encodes CASSFRTDSTLHF.

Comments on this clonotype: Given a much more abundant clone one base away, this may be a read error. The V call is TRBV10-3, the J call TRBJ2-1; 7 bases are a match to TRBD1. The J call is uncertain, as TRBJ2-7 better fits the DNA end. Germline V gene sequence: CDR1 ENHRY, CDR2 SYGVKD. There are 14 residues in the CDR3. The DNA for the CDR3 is TGTGCCACCGTACGGGACAGCTCCTACAATGAGCAGTACTTC. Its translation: CATVRDSSYNEQYF.

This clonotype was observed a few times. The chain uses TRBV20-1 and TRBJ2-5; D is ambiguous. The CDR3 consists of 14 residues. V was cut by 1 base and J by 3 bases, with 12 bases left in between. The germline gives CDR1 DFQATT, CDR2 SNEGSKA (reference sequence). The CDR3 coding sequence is TGCAGTGCTAGAGTCTATAGGGAAAAAGAGACCCAGTACTTC. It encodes CSARVYREKETQYF.

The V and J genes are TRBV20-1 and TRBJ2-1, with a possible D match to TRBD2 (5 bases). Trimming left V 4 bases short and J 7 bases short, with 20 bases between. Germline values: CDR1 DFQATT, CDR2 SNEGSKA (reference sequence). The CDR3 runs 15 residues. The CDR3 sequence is CSATPPVVARNEQFF. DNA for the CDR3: TGCAGTGCTACCCCCCCTGTGGTAGCGCGGAATGAGCAGTTCTTC.

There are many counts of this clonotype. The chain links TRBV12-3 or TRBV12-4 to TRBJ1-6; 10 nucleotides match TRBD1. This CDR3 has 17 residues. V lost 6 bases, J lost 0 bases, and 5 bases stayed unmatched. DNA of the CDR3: TGTGCCAGCAGACAAGGACAGGGGGTCTCCTATAATTCACCCCTCCACTTT. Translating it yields CASRQGQGVSYNSPLHF.

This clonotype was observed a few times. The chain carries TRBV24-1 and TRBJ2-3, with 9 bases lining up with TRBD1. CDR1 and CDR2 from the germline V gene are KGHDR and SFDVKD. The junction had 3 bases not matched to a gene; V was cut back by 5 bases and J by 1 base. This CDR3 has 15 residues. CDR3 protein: CATSARDRGTDTQYF. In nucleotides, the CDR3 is TGTGCCACCAGTGCCCGGGACAGGGGCACAGATACGCAGTATTTT.

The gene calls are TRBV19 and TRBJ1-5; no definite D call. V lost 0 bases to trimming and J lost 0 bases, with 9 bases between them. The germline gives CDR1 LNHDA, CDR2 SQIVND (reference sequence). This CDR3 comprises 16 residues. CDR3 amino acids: CASSIDSGFSNQPQHF. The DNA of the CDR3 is TGTGCCAGTAGTATAGACTCGGGATTTAGCAATCAGCCCCAGCATTTT.